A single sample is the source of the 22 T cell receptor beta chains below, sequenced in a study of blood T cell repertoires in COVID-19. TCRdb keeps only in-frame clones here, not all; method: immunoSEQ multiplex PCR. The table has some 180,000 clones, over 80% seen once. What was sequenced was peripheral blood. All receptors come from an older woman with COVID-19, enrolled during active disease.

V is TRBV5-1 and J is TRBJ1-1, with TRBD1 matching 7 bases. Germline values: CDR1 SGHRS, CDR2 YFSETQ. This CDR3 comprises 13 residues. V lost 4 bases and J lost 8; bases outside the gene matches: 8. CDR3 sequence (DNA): TGCGCCAGCAGCGGTGGGACAGCGCCGGAAGCTTTCTTT. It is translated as CASSGGTAPEAFF.

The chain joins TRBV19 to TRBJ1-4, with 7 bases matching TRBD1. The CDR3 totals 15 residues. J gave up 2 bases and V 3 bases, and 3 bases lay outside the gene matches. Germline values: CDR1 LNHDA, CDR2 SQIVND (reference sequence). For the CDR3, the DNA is TGTGCCAGTAGTATCCACAGGGGTACTAATGAAAAACTGTTTTTT. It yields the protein CASSIHRGTNEKLFF.

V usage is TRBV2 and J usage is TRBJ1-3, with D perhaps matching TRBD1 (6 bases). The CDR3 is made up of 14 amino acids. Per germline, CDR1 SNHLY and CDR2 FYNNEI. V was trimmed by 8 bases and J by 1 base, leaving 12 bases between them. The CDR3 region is CASGQFLSGNTIYF. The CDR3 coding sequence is TGTGCCAGCGGACAGTTTCTTTCTGGAAACACCATATATTTT. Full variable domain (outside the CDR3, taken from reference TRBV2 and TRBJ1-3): EPEVTQTPSHQVTQMGQEVILRCVPISNHLYFYWYRQILGQKVEFLVSFYNNEISEKSEIFDDQFSVERPDGSNFTLKIRSTKLEDSAMYFCASGQFLSGNTIYFGEGSWLTVV.

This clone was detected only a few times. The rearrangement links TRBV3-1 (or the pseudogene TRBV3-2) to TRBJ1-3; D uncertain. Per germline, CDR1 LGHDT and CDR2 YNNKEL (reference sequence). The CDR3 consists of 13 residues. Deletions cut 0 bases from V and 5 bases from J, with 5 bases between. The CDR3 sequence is CASSQDQRNTIYF. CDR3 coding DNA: TGTGCCAGCAGCCAAGACCAAAGAAACACCATATATTTT.

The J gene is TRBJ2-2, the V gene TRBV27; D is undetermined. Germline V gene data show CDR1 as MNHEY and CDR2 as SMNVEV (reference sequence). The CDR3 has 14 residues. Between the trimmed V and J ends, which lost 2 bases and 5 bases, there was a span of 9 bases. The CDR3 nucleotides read TGTGCCAGCAGTTTACGGTCCGGGACCGGGGAGCTGTTTTTT. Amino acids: CASSLRSGTGELFF.

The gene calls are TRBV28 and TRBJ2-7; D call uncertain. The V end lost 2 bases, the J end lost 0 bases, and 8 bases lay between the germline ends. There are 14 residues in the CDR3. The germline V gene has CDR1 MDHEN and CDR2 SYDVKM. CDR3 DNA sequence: TGTGCCAGCAGTTTACCACAGAGCTCCTACGAGCAGTACTTC. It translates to CASSLPQSSYEQYF.

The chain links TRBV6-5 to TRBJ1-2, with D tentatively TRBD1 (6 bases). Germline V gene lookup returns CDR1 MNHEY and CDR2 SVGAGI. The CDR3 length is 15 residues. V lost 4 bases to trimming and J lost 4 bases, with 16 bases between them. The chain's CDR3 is CASSSAGGRVYGYTF. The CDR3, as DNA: TGTGCCAGCAGTTCCGCGGGGGGCCGGGTCTATGGCTACACCTTC.

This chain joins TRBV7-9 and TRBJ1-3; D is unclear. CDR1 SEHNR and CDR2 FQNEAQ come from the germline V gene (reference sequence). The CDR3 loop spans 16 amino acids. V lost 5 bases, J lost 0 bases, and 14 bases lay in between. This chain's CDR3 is CASSPPEPSSGNTIYF. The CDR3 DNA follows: TGTGCCAGCAGCCCTCCGGAGCCGTCCTCTGGAAACACCATATATTTT.

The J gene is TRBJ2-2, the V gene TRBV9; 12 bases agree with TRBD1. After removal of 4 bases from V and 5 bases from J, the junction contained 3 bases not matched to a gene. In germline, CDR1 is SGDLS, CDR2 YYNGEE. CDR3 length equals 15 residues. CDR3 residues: CASSWDRGRTGELFF. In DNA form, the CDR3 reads TGTGCCAGCAGCTGGGACAGGGGGCGGACCGGGGAGCTGTTTTTT.

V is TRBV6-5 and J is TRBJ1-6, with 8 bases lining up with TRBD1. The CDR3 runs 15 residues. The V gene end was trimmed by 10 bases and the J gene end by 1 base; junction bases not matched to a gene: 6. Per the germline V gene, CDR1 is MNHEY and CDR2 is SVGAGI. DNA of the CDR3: TGTGCCACTGGACAGGGAAGTTCCTATAATTCACCCCTCCACTTT. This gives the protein CATGQGSSYNSPLHF.

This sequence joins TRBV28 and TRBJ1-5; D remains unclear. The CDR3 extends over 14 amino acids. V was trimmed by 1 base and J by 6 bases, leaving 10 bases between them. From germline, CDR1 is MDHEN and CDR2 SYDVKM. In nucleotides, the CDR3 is TGTGCCAGCAGTTTATCTCCTTCGGGTCAGCCCCAGCATTTT. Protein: CASSLSPSGQPQHF. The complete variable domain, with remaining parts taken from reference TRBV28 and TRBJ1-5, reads DVKVTQSSRYLVKRTGEKVFLECVQDMDHENMFWYRQDPGLGLRLIYFSYDVKMKEKGDIPEGYSVSREKKERFSLILESASTNQTSMYLCASSLSPSGQPQHFGDGTRLSIL.

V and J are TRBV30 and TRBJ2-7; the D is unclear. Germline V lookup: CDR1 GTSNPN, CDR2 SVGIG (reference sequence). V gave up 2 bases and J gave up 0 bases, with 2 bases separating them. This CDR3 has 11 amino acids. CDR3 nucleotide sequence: TGTGCCTGGAGTCGCTCCTACGAGCAGTACTTC. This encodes CAWSRSYEQYF.

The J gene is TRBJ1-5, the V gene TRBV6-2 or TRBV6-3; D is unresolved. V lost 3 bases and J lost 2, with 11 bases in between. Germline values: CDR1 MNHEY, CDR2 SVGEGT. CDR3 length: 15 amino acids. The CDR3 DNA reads TGTGCCAGCAGTTATTTTAAGGCGGGCAATCAGCCCCAGCATTTT. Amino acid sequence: CASSYFKAGNQPQHF.

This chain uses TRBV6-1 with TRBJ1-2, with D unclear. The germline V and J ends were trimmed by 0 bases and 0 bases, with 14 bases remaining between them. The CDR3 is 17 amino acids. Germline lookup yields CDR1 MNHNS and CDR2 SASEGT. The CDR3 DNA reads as TGTGCCAGCAGTGAAGCGCTGTCAGGCCCAGCTAACTATGGCTACACCTTC. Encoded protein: CASSEALSGPANYGYTF.

The chain's CDR3 is CASSLEPPRQRGAQYF. The CDR3 nucleotides read TGTGCCAGCAGCTTAGAGCCGCCCCGACAACGGGGGGCCCAGTACTTC. The J gene is TRBJ2-5, the V gene TRBV7-8; 7 bases align to TRBD2. Germline CDR1 is SGHVS and CDR2 is FQNEAQ. This CDR3 comprises 16 residues. The trim removed 1 base at V and 9 bases at J, leaving 14 bases unmatched.

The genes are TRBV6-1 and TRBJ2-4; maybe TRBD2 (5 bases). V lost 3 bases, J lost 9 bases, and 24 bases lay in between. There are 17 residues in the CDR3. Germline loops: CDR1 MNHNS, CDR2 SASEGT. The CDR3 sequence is CASSESSPGLLGGIQYF. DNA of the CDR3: TGTGCCAGCAGTGAGAGTTCACCCGGACTCCTTGGTGGCATTCAGTACTTC.

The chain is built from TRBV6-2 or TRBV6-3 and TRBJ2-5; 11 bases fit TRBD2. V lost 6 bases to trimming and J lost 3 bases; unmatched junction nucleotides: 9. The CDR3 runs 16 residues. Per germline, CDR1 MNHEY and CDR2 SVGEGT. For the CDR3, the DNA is TGTGCCAGCAGCCCTACAGTACTAGCGGGAGAAGAGACCCAGTACTTC. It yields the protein CASSPTVLAGEETQYF.

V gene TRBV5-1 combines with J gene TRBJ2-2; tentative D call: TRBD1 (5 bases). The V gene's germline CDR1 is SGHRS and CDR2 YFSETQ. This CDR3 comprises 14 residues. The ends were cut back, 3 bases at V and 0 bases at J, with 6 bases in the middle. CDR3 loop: CASSSTANTGELFF. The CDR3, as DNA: TGCGCCAGCAGCTCGACAGCGAACACCGGGGAGCTGTTTTTT.

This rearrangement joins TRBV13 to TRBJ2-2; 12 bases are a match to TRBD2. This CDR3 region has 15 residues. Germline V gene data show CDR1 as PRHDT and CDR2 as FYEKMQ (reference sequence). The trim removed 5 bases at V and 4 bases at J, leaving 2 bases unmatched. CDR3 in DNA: TGTGCCAGCAGCCTGGGACTAGCGGGCACCGGGGAGCTGTTTTTT. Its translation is CASSLGLAGTGELFF.

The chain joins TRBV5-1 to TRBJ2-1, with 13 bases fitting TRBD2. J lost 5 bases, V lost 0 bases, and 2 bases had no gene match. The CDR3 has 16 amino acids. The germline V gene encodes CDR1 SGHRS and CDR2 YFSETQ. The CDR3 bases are TGCGCCAGCAGCTTGGCACTAGCGGGAGGGGACAATGAGCAGTTCTTC. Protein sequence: CASSLALAGGDNEQFF.

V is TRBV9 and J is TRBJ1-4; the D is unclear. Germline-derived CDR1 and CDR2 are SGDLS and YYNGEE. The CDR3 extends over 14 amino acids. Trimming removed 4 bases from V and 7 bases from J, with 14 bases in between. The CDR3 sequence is CASSQVGLGEKLFF. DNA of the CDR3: TGTGCCAGCAGCCAAGTGGGCCTCGGTGAAAAACTGTTTTTT.

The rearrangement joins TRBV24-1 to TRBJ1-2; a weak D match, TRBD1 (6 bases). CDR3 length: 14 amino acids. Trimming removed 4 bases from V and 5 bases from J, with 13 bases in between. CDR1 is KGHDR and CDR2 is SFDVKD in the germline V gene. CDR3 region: CATSDTGQLYGYTF. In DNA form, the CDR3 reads TGTGCCACCAGTGACACCGGACAGCTGTATGGCTACACCTTC.